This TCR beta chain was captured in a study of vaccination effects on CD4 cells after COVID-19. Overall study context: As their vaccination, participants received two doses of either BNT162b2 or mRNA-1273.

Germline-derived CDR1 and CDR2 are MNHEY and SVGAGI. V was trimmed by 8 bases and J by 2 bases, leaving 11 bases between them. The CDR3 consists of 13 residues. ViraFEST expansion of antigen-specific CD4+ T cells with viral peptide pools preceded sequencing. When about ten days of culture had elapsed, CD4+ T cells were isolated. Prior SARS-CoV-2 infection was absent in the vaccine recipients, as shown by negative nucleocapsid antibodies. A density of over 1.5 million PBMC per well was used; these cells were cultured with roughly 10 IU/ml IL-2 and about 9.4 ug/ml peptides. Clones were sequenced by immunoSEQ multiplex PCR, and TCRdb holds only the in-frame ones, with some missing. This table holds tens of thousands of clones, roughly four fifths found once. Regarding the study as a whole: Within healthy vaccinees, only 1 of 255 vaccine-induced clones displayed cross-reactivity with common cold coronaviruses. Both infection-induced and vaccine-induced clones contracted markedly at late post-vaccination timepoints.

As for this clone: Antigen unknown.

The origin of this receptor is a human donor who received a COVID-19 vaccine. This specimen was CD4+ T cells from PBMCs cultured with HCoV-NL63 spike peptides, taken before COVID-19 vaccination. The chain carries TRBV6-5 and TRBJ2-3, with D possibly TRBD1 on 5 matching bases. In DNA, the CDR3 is TGTGCCAGCCTTGACAGTAACACAGATACGCAGTATTTT. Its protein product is CASLDSNTDTQYF.